The source of this TCR beta chain is a study of T cell changes during pregnancy in multiple sclerosis. The method was immunoSEQ multiplex PCR; TCRdb's version includes in-frame clones alone and lacks a portion of them. This repertoire shows tens of thousands of clones, 92% found once; its top ten account for 3% to 4%. Germline values: CDR1 MDHEN, CDR2 SYDVKM. V shed 5 bases and J 0 bases; nucleotides not matched to a gene: 10. The CDR3 extends over 19 amino acids. This receptor was obtained from a female donor in good health, enrolled as a control in a pregnancy study. The material sequenced was peripheral blood, taken after pregnancy. The chain links TRBV28 to TRBJ2-3; the match to TRBD2 covers 14 bases. The CDR3 DNA reads as TGTGCCAGCAGTCCCTCCGGACTAGCGGGAGGTGGGAGCACAGATACGCAGTATTTT. Protein product: CASSPSGLAGGGSTDTQYF.